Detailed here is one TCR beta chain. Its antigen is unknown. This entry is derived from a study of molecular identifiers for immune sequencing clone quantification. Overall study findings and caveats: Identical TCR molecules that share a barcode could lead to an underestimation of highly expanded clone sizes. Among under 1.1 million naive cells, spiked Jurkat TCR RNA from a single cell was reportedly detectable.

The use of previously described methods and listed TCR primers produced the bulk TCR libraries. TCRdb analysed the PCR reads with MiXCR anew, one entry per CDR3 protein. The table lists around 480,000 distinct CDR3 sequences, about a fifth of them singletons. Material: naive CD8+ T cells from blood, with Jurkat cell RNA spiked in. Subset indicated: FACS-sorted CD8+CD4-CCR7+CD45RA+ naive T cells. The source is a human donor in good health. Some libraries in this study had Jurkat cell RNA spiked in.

The CDR3 is CASSLRDTTNEKLFF. CDR3 nucleotide sequence: TGCGCCAGCAGCTTGCGGGACACAACTAATGAAAAACTGTTTTTT. This chain joins TRBV5-1 and TRBJ1-4, with D perhaps TRBD1 (6 bases). The germline gives CDR1 SGHRS, CDR2 YFSETQ. The V end lost 1 base, the J end lost 0 bases, and 7 bases lay between the germline ends. The CDR3 runs 15 residues.